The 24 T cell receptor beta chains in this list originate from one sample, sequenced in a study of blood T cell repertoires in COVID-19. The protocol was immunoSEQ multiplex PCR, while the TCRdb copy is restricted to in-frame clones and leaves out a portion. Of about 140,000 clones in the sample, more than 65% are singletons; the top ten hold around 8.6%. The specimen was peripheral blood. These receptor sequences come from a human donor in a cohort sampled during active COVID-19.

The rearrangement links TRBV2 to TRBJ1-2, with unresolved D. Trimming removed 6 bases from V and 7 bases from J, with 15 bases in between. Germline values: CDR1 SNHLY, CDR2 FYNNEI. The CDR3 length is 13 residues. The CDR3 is CASSPRAFGGYTF. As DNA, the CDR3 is TGTGCCAGCAGCCCCCGAGCTTTCGGTGGCTACACCTTC.

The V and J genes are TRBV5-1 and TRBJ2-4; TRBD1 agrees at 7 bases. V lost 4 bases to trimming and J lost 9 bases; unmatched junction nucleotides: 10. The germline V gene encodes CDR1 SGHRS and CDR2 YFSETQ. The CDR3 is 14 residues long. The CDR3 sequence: CASSLGTVEGIQYF. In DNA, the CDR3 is TGCGCCAGCAGCCTCGGGACAGTCGAGGGCATTCAGTACTTC.

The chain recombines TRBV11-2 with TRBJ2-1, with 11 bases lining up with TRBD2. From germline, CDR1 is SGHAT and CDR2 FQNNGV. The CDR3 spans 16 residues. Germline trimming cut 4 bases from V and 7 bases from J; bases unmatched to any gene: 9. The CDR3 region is CASSSQLAGVGNEQFF. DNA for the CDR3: TGTGCCAGCAGCTCCCAACTAGCGGGGGTCGGAAATGAGCAGTTCTTC. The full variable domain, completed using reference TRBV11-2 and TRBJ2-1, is EAGVAQSPRYKIIEKRQSVAFWCNPISGHATLYWYQQILGQGPKLLIQFQNNGVVDDSQLPKDRFSAERLKGVDSTLKIQPAKLEDSAVYLCASSSQLAGVGNEQFFGPGTRLTVL.

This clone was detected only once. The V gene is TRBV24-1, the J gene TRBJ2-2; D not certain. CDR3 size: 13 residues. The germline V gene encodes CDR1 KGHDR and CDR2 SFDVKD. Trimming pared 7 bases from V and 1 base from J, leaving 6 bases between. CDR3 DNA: TGTGCCACCAGGCACAAGAACACCGGGGAGCTGTTTTTT. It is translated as CATRHKNTGELFF.

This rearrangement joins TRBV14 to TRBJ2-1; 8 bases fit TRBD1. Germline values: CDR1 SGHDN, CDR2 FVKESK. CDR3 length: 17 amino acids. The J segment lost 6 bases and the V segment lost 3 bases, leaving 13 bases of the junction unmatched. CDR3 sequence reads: CASSHSPKDRASNEQFF. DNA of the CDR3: TGTGCCAGCAGCCATTCACCGAAGGACAGGGCGAGCAATGAGCAGTTCTTC.

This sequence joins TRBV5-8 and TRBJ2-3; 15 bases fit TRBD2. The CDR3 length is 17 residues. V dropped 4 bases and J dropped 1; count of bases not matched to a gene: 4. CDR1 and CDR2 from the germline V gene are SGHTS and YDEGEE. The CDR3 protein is CASSQGLAGGRTDTQYF. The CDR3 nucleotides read TGTGCCAGCAGCCAGGGACTAGCGGGGGGTCGCACAGATACGCAGTATTTT.

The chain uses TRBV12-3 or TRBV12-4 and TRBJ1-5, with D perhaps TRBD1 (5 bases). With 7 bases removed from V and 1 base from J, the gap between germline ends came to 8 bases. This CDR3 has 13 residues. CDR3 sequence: CASTRGSNQPQHF. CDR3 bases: TGTGCCAGCACTCGGGGGAGCAATCAGCCCCAGCATTTT.

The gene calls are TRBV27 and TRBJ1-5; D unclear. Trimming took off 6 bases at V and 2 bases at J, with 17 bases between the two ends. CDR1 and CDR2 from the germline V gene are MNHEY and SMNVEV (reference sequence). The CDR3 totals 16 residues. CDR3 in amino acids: CASSPARGSGNQPQHF. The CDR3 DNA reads TGTGCCAGCAGCCCAGCGCGGGGATCTGGCAATCAGCCCCAGCATTTT.

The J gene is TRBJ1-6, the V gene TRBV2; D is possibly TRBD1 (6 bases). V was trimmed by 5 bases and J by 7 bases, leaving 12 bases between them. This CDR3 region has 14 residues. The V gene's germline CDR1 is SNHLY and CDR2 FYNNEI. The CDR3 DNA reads TGTGCCAGCAGTACAGGGTTGAGAAATTCACCCCTCCACTTT. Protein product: CASSTGLRNSPLHF.

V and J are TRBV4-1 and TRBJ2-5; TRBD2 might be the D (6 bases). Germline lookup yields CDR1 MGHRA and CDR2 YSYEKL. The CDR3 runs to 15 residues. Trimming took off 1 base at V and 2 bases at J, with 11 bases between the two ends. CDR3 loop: CASSQVSLAQETQYF. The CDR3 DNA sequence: TGCGCCAGCAGCCAAGTCAGTCTAGCGCAAGAGACCCAGTACTTC.

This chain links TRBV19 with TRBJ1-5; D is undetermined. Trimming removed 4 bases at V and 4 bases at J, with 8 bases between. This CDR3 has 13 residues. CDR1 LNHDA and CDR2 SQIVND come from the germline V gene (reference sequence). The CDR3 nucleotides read TGTGCCAGTAGTAGCTGGGAGAATCAGCCCCAGCATTTT. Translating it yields CASSSWENQPQHF.

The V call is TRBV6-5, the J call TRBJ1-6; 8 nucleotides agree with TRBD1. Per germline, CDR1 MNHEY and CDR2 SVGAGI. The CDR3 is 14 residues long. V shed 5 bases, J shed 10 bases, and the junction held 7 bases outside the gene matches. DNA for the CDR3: TGTGCCAGCAGTAGGACAGGGATACCCTCACCCCTCCACTTT. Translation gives CASSRTGIPSPLHF.

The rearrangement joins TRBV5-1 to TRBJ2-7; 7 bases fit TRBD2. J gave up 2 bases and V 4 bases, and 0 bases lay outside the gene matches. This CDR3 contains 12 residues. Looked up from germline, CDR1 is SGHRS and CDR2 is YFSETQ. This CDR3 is CASSGTTYEQYF. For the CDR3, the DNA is TGCGCCAGCAGCGGGACTACCTACGAGCAGTACTTC.

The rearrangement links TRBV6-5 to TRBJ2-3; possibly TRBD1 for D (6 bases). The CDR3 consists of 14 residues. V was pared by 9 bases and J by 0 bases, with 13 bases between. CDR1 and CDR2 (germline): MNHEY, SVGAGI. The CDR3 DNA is TGTGCCAGTGGGTCGGACAGCAGCACAGATACGCAGTATTTT. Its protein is CASGSDSSTDTQYF.

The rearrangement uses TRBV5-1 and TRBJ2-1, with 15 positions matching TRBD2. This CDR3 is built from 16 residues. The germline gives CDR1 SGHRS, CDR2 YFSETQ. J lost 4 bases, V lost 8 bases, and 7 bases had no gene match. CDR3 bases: TGCGCCAGTTATACCGGGACTAGCGGGGGGTACAATGAGCAGTTCTTC. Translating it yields CASYTGTSGGYNEQFF.

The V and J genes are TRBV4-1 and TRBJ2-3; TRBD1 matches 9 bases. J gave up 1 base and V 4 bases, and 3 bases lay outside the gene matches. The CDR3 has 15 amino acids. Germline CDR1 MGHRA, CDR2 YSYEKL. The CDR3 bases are TGCGCCAGCAGCCCCCGGACAGGGGGCACAGATACGCAGTATTTT. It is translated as CASSPRTGGTDTQYF.

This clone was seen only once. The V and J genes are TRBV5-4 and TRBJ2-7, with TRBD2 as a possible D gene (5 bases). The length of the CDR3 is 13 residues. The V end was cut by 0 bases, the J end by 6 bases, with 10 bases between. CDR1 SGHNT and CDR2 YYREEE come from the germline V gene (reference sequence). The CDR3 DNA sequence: TGTGCCAGCAGCTTGGGTATGGGGAGCGAGCAGTACTTC. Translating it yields CASSLGMGSEQYF.

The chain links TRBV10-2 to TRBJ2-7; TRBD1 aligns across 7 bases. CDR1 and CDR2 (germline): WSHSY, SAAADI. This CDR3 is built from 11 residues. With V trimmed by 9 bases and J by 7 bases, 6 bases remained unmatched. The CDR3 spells CASKGAREQYF. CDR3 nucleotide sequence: TGCGCCAGTAAGGGGGCCAGGGAGCAGTACTTC.

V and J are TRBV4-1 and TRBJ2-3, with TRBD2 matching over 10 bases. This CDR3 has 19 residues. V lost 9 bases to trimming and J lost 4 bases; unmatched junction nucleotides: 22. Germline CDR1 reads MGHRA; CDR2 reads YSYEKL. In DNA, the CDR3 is TGCGCCAGAACAATATCATCGCCAGCGGGGGGGCTTCTTCCAGATACGCAGTATTTT. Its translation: CARTISSPAGGLLPDTQYF.

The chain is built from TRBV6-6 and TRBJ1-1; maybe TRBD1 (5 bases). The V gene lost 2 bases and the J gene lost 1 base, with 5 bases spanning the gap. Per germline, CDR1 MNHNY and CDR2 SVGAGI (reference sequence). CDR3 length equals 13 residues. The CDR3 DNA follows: TGTGCCAGCAGTTACAGGGGGAACACTGAAGCTTTCTTT. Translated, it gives CASSYRGNTEAFF.

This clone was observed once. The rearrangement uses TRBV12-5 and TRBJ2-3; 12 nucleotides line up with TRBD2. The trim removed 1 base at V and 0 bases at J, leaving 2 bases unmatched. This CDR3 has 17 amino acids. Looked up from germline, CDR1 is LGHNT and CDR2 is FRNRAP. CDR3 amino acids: CASGLGTSGTSTDTQYF. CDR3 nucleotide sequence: TGTGCTAGTGGTTTGGGGACTAGCGGGACTAGCACAGATACGCAGTATTTT.

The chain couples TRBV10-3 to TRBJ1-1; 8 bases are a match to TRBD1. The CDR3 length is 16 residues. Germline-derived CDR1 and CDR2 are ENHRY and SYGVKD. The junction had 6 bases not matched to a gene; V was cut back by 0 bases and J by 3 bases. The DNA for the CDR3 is TGTGCCATCAGTGAGTCTACAGGGGGATACTACACTGAAGCTTTCTTT. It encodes CAISESTGGYYTEAFF.

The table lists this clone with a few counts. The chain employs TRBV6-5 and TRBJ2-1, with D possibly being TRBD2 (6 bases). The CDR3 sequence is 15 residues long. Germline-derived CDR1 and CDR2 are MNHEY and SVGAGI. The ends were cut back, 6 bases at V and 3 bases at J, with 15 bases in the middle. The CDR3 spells CASRDGSGGYNEQFF. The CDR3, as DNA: TGTGCCAGCAGGGACGGTAGCGGCGGCTACAATGAGCAGTTCTTC.

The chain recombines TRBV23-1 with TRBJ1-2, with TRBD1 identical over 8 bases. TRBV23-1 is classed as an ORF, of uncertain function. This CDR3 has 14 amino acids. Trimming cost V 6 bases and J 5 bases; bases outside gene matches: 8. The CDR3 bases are TGCGCCAGCAGCCGGACAGGGAGGCGTTATGGCTACACCTTC. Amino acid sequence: CASSRTGRRYGYTF.